These 27 T cell receptor beta chains came from one sample sequenced in a study of tissue T cells after allogeneic stem cell transplantation. Sequencing was performed with immunoSEQ multiplex PCR; in TCRdb, only in-frame clones are kept and a portion is missing. The table shows some 4,700 clones, with 69% occurring only once. Sequences were derived from duodenal tissue, sampled at autopsy. These receptors were taken from a female patient aged 18 to 55 with steroid-refractory graft-versus-host disease after an allogeneic stem cell transplant. Some T cells may be provided by the graft donor.

The chain combines TRBV14 with TRBJ2-7; 7 positions agree with TRBD2. The CDR3 extends over 14 amino acids. After removal of 1 base from V and 3 bases from J, the junction contained 3 bases not matched to a gene. Germline V gives CDR1 SGHDN, CDR2 FVKESK. Here the CDR3 reads CASSQVSGLYEQYF. The CDR3 region has the DNA TGTGCCAGCAGCCAAGTTAGCGGGCTCTACGAGCAGTACTTC. The variable domain in full, with the rest retrieved from reference TRBV14 and TRBJ2-7, is EAGVTQFPSHSVIEKGQTVTLRCDPISGHDNLYWYRRVMGKEIKFLLHFVKESKQDESGMPNNRFLAERTGGTYSTLKVQPAELEDSGVYFCASSQVSGLYEQYFGPGTRLTVT.

V and J are TRBV13 and TRBJ2-1, with 9 bases identical to TRBD2. With 5 bases clipped from V and 7 bases from J, the junction kept 12 bases outside the gene matches. Germline loops: CDR1 PRHDT, CDR2 FYEKMQ (reference sequence). The CDR3 covers 16 residues. This chain's CDR3 is CASSTTWGGRGNEQFF. The DNA for the CDR3 is TGTGCCAGCAGCACCACCTGGGGCGGGAGGGGTAATGAGCAGTTCTTC.

This chain links TRBV6-6 with TRBJ1-1; D remains unclear. The V and J ends lost 8 bases and 1 base respectively, with 11 bases between them. This CDR3 region has 13 residues. Germline CDR1 is MNHNY and CDR2 is SVGAGI (reference sequence). CDR3 coding DNA: TGTGCCAGCCAGAGGGATCGGAACACTGAAGCTTTCTTT. Its protein product is CASQRDRNTEAFF.

In nucleotides, the CDR3 is TGTGCCAGCAGCTTAACAGGGATAGCTGAAGCTTTCTTT. Translating it yields CASSLTGIAEAFF. The J gene is TRBJ1-1, the V gene TRBV7-6; D might be TRBD1 (6 bases). The CDR3 has 13 residues. Per germline, CDR1 SGHVS and CDR2 FNYEAQ. The ends were cut back, 2 bases at V and 6 bases at J, with 10 bases in the middle.

This clone has just a few counts. The chain combines TRBV4-1 with TRBJ1-6; no firm D call. Germline lookup yields CDR1 MGHRA and CDR2 YSYEKL. The V end was cut by 1 base, the J end by 0 bases, with 4 bases between. The CDR3 has 15 residues. CDR3 residues: CASSQGHSYNSPLHF. CDR3 in DNA: TGCGCCAGCAGCCAAGGGCACTCCTATAATTCACCCCTCCACTTT.

The chain employs TRBV5-1 and TRBJ2-7; D may be TRBD1 (5 bases). Germline loops: CDR1 SGHRS, CDR2 YFSETQ. The CDR3 is 14 residues long. V gave up 3 bases and J gave up 1 base, with 11 bases separating them. The CDR3 bases are TGCGCCAGCAGCTCCGGAAGGGGTTCCTACGAGCAGTACTTC. Amino acids: CASSSGRGSYEQYF.

The chain is built from TRBV4-1 and TRBJ1-5; D remains ambiguous. The CDR3 has 15 amino acids. Trimming stripped 3 bases from V and 2 bases from J, with 11 bases between. The germline CDR1 and CDR2 sequences are MGHRA and YSYEKL. CDR3 bases: TGCGCCAGCAGCCACCTGAGGATTGGCAATCAGCCCCAGCATTTT. This translates into CASSHLRIGNQPQHF.

This rearrangement joins TRBV2 to TRBJ2-3; 13 positions agree with TRBD2. V gave up 8 bases and J gave up 2 bases; unmatched junction bases: 4. The CDR3 loop spans 15 amino acids. Germline V gene data show CDR1 as SNHLY and CDR2 as FYNNEI. The CDR3 sequence: CASLGTSGATDTQYF. The CDR3 DNA is TGTGCCAGCCTTGGGACTAGCGGGGCCACAGATACGCAGTATTTT.

The CDR3 reads CSASPGDGYTF. CDR3 DNA sequence: TGCAGTGCTAGTCCAGGTGATGGCTACACCTTC. V gene TRBV20-1 combines with J gene TRBJ1-2; D not resolved. Germline CDR1 reads DFQATT; CDR2 reads SNEGSKA (reference sequence). With 3 bases removed from V and 6 bases from J, the gap between germline ends came to 8 bases. This CDR3 comprises 11 residues.

The J gene is TRBJ2-7, the V gene TRBV9, with 9 bases lining up with TRBD1. V lost 0 bases, J lost 8 bases, and 6 bases stayed unmatched. Germline loops: CDR1 SGDLS, CDR2 YYNGEE. The CDR3 length is 14 residues. The CDR3 DNA is TGTGCCAGCAGCGTAGGAGGGACAGGGTATCAGCAGTACTTC. It is translated as CASSVGGTGYQQYF.

J is TRBJ2-5 and V is TRBV5-1; weak D call: TRBD1 (8 bases). Per the germline V gene, CDR1 is SGHRS and CDR2 is YFSETQ. The CDR3 spans 17 residues. V was trimmed by 3 bases and J by 2 bases, leaving 20 bases between them. The CDR3 sequence: CASSWTPTGGGQETQYF. The CDR3 DNA reads as TGCGCCAGCAGCTGGACCCCAACAGGGGGAGGGCAAGAGACCCAGTACTTC.

This clone was found a few times. The V call is TRBV7-4, the J call TRBJ1-1, with D hard to call. The germline V and J ends were trimmed by 3 bases and 4 bases, with 15 bases remaining between them. This CDR3 is built from 15 residues. CDR1 is SGHVT, CDR2 SQSDAQ, per germline. CDR3: CASSFGGRTGTEAFF. CDR3 DNA sequence: TGTGCCAGCAGCTTTGGTGGACGGACGGGCACTGAAGCTTTCTTT.

In its sample, this clone was seen a few times. Written as DNA, the CDR3 is TGTGCCAGCAGCTTATTGAGAGATACGCAGTATTTT. Translating gives CASSLLRDTQYF. The J gene is TRBJ2-3, the V gene TRBV5-5, with unresolved D. Per germline, CDR1 SGHKS and CDR2 YYEKEE (reference sequence). Trimming cost V 2 bases and J 5 bases, with 6 bases left between them. The CDR3 contains 12 residues.

As DNA, the CDR3 is TGTGCCAGTAGCTACAGGGGAAGGGAGACCCAGTACTTC. This sequence encodes CASSYRGRETQYF. The gene calls are TRBV19 and TRBJ2-5, with 7 positions matching TRBD1. Germline-derived CDR1 and CDR2 are LNHDA and SQIVND (reference sequence). V shed 6 bases, J shed 5 bases, and the junction held 6 bases outside the gene matches. The CDR3 is made up of 13 amino acids. Full variable domain (outside the CDR3, taken from reference TRBV19 and TRBJ2-5): DGGITQSPKYLFRKEGQNVTLSCEQNLNHDAMYWYRQDPGQGLRLIYYSQIVNDFQKGDIAEGYSVSREKKESFPLTVTSAQKNPTAFYLCASSYRGRETQYFGPGTRLLVL.

The chain recombines TRBV7-9 with TRBJ1-4; tentatively, D is TRBD1 (6 bases). Germline V CDR1 and CDR2: SEHNR, FQNEAQ (reference sequence). With 5 bases removed from V and 4 bases from J, the gap between germline ends came to 14 bases. The CDR3 spans 15 residues. The CDR3 sequence: CASSRRQAGNEKLFF. Written as DNA, the CDR3 is TGTGCCAGCAGCCGTAGACAGGCTGGTAATGAAAAACTGTTTTTT.

The chain employs TRBV2 and TRBJ1-2, with no clear D. Germline CDR1 is SNHLY and CDR2 is FYNNEI. This CDR3 spans 12 amino acids. V gave up 6 bases and J gave up 8 bases, with 13 bases separating them. The CDR3 sequence: CASREGGPGYTF. The DNA for the CDR3 is TGTGCCAGCAGGGAGGGAGGTCCCGGCTACACCTTC. Looking up the rest from reference TRBV2 and TRBJ1-2 gives the full variable domain: EPEVTQTPSHQVTQMGQEVILRCVPISNHLYFYWYRQILGQKVEFLVSFYNNEISEKSEIFDDQFSVERPDGSNFTLKIRSTKLEDSAMYFCASREGGPGYTFGSGTRLTVV.

The chain combines TRBV5-1 with TRBJ2-2; D is undetermined. V was clipped by 2 bases and J by 4 bases, with 12 bases between them. Germline V gene sequence: CDR1 SGHRS, CDR2 YFSETQ. The CDR3 totals 15 residues. Here the CDR3 DNA reads TGCGCCAGCAGCTTACGGCTAATAAGCACCGGGGAGCTGTTTTTT. Its translation: CASSLRLISTGELFF. Variable domain in full (rest from reference TRBV5-1 and TRBJ2-2): KAGVTQTPRYLIKTRGQQVTLSCSPISGHRSVSWYQQTPGQGLQFLFEYFSETQRNKGNFPGRFSGRQFSNSRSEMNVSTLELGDSALYLCASSLRLISTGELFFGEGSRLTVL.

V is TRBV7-6 and J is TRBJ2-4, with D possibly being TRBD1 or TRBD2 (5 bases each). The germline gives CDR1 SGHVS, CDR2 FNYEAQ. There are 15 residues in the CDR3. V lost 2 bases and J 4 bases, leaving 12 bases between the germline ends. DNA of the CDR3: TGTGCCAGCAGCTTAAGGGACGGTGAAAAAAACATTCAGTACTTC. Translation gives CASSLRDGEKNIQYF. Supplemented by reference TRBV7-6 and TRBJ2-4, the full variable domain reads GAGVSQSPRYKVTKRGQDVALRCDPISGHVSLYWYRQALGQGPEFLTYFNYEAQQDKSGLPNDRFSAERPEGSISTLTIQRTEQRDSAMYRCASSLRDGEKNIQYFGAGTRLSVL.

This clone showed up just once. V is TRBV10-3 and J is TRBJ1-6; the D gene is possibly TRBD1 (5 bases). Germline CDR1 is ENHRY and CDR2 is SYGVKD. V was shortened by 8 bases and J by 9 bases, with 11 bases between the two germline ends. The CDR3 loop spans 12 amino acids. This chain's CDR3 is CAIGSGVSPLHF. The CDR3 DNA reads as TGTGCCATCGGGTCGGGGGTTTCACCCCTCCACTTT.

The chain joins TRBV10-2 to TRBJ2-7, with a possible D match to TRBD2 (5 bases). This CDR3 is 14 amino acids long. The V gene lost 5 bases and the J gene lost 7 bases, with 18 bases spanning the gap. Germline V gene data show CDR1 as WSHSY and CDR2 as SAAADI. The CDR3 is CASSKQEARGEQYF. The DNA for the CDR3 is TGCGCCAGCAGTAAGCAGGAGGCGCGTGGGGAGCAGTACTTC.

The genes are TRBV25-1 and TRBJ2-3; D perhaps matches TRBD2 (7 bases). Germline CDR1 and CDR2: MGHDK and SYGVNS. V lost 1 base and J 10 bases, leaving 12 bases between the germline ends. The CDR3 consists of 13 residues. The CDR3: CASSELGRGAQYF. Here the CDR3 DNA reads TGTGCCAGCAGTGAATTGGGGAGGGGGGCGCAGTATTTT.

The chain has TRBV9 and TRBJ2-7; TRBD2 agrees at 16 bases. The germline V gene has CDR1 SGDLS and CDR2 YYNGEE. Trimming at V came to 4 bases and at J to 2 bases, leaving 6 bases not matched to a gene. The CDR3 contains 17 residues. CDR3: CASSPGTSGRDAYEQYF. The CDR3 DNA sequence: TGTGCCAGCAGCCCCGGGACTAGCGGGAGGGACGCCTACGAGCAGTACTTC.

This chain uses TRBV11-1 with TRBJ2-7; a weak D match, TRBD2 (6 bases). V gave up 3 bases and J gave up 2 bases, with 14 bases separating them. Germline V lookup: CDR1 SGHAT, CDR2 FQDESV (reference sequence). This CDR3 has 15 residues. This chain's CDR3 is CASSFLGRSTYEQYF. For the CDR3, the DNA is TGTGCCAGCAGCTTTCTCGGGAGAAGCACCTACGAGCAGTACTTC.

The V and J genes are TRBV27 and TRBJ1-2; the D gene is possibly TRBD1 (6 bases). CDR1 is MNHEY, CDR2 SMNVEV, per germline (reference sequence). The CDR3 runs 13 residues. Trimming stripped 1 base from V and 7 bases from J, with 10 bases between. The CDR3 reads CASSLWGRIGYTF. CDR3 DNA sequence: TGTGCCAGCAGTTTATGGGGGCGCATTGGCTACACCTTC.

The J gene is TRBJ1-6, the V gene TRBV5-1; tentative D call: TRBD1 (6 bases). V gave up 1 base and J gave up 4 bases, with 12 bases separating them. The germline V gene encodes CDR1 SGHRS and CDR2 YFSETQ. This CDR3 has 16 residues. In DNA form, the CDR3 reads TGCGCCAGCAGCTTGACAGGGAACGGATATAATTCACCCCTCCACTTT. Amino acid sequence: CASSLTGNGYNSPLHF.

This clone was found a few times. V and J are TRBV6-5 and TRBJ2-7; TRBD1 is a possible D gene (6 bases). Germline V gives CDR1 MNHEY, CDR2 SVGAGI. This CDR3 comprises 14 residues. Deletions cut 4 bases from V and 2 bases from J, with 12 bases between. CDR3 amino acids: CASSFQGFTYEQYF. CDR3 coding DNA: TGTGCCAGCAGTTTTCAGGGGTTTACCTACGAGCAGTACTTC.

V gene TRBV24-1 combines with J gene TRBJ2-3; D gene unclear. The V gene's germline CDR1 is KGHDR and CDR2 SFDVKD. The CDR3 loop spans 13 amino acids. V was clipped by 5 bases and J by 3 bases, with 8 bases between them. The CDR3 loop reads CATSGTQTDTQYF. CDR3 in DNA: TGTGCCACCAGTGGAACCCAAACAGATACGCAGTATTTT.